This TCR beta chain is drawn from a study of cytotoxic CD8 clonotypes in ibrutinib-treated CLL. At the level of the study: The patient breakdown showed more than nine relapsed/refractory and around 16 treatment-naive cases, with fewer than 18 IGHV unmutated.

Assay used: immunoSEQ multiplex PCR; TCRdb lists only in-frame clones, some missing. The table records around 130,000 clones, about 85% of them present only once. Trimming cost V 0 bases and J 4 bases, with 12 bases left between them. Germline values: CDR1 GTSNPN, CDR2 SVGIG (reference sequence). The CDR3 covers 15 residues. The receptor's source is a human donor with chronic lymphocytic leukemia. The chain couples TRBV30 to TRBJ2-2; perhaps D is TRBD1 or TRBD2 (6 bases each). Specimen: PBMCs, collected after 24 months of ibrutinib treatment. For the CDR3, the DNA is TGTGCCTGGAGTGTAGTCGGGGGCCCCACCGGGGAGCTGTTTTTT. It encodes CAWSVVGGPTGELFF.